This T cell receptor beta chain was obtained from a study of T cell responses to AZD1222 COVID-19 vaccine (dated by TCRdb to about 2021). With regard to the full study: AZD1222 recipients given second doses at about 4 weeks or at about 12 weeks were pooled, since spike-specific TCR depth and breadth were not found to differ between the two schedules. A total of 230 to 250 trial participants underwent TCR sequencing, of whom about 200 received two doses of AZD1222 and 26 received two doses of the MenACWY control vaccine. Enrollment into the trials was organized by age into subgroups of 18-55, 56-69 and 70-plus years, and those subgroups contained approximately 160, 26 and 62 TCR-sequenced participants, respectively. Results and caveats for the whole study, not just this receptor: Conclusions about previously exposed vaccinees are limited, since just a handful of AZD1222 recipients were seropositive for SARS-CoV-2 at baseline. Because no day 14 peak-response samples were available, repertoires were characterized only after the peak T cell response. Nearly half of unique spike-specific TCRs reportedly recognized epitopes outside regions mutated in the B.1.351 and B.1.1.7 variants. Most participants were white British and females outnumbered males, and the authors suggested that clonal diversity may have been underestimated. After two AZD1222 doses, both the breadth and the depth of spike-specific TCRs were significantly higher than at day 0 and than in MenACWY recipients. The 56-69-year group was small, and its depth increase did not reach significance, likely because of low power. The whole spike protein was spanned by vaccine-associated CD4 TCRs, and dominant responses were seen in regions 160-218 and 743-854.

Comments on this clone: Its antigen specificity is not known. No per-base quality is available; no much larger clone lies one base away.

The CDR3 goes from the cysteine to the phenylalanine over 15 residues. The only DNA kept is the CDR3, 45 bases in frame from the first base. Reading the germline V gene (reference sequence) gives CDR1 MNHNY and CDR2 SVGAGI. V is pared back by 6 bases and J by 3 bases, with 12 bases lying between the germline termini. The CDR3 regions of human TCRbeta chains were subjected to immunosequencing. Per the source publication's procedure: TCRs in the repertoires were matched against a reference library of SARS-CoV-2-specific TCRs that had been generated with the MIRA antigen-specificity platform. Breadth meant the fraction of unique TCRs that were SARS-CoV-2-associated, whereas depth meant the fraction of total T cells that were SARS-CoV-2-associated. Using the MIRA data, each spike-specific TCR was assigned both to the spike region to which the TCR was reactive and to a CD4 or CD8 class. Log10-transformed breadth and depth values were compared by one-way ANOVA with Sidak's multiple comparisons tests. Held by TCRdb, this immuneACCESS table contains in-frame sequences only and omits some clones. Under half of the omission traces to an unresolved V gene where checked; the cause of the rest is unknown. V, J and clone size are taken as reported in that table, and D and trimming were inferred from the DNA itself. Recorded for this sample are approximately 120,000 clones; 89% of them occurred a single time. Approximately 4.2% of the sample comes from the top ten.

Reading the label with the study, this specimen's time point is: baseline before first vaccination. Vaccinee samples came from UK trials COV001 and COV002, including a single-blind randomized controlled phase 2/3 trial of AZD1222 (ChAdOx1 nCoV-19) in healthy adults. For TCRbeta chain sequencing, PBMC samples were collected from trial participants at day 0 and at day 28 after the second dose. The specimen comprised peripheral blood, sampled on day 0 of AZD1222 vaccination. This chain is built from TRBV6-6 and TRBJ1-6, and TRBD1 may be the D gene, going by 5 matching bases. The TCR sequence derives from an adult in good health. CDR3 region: CASRPQGNYNSPLHF. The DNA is TGTGCCAGCAGGCCCCAGGGAAACTATAATTCACCCCTCCACTTT.